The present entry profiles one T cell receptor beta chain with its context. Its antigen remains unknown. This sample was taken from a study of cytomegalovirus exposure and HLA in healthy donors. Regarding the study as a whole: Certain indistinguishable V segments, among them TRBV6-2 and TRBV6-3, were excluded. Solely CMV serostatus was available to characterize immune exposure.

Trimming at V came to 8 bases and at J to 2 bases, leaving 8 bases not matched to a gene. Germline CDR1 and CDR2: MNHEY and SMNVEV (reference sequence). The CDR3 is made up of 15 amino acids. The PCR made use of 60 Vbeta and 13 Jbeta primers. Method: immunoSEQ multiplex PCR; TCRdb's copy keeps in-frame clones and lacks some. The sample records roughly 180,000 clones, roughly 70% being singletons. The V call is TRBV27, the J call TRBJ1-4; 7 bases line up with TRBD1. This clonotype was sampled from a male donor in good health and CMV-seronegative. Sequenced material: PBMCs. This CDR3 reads CASANQQGTNEKLFF. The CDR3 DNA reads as TGTGCCAGCGCAAATCAACAGGGGACTAATGAAAAACTGTTTTTT.